These 16 T cell receptor beta chains were all obtained from the same sample, sequenced in a study of cytomegalovirus exposure and HLA in healthy donors (dated by TCRdb to between 2016 and 2019). The method was the immunoSEQ multiplex PCR assay. TCRdb carries this immuneACCESS record with in-frame sequences only. Its versions omit some clonotypes, under half of them owing to an unresolved V gene in the studies checked, with the rest unexplained. The sample includes about 340,000 clones, with about nine tenths observed a single time. More than 0.8% of the sample is taken by the ten largest. The specimen sequenced was PBMCs. These receptors were taken from a woman younger than 35 in good health and CMV-seronegative.

This clone was counted between two and nine times. The rearrangement links TRBV2 to TRBJ2-7; TRBD1 matches at 9 bases. CDR1 SNHLY and CDR2 FYNNEI come from the germline V gene. The CDR3 covers 15 residues. Trimming took 7 bases from V and 2 from J; bases not matched to a gene: 9. This CDR3 is CASTVGDRATYEQYF. CDR3 DNA: TGTGCCAGCACGGTAGGGGACAGGGCCACCTACGAGCAGTACTTC.

The chain combines TRBV11-2 with TRBJ1-1; 7 bases line up with TRBD1. J lost 6 bases, V lost 5 bases, and 6 bases had no gene match. The CDR3 is 13 residues long. Looked up from germline, CDR1 is SGHAT and CDR2 is FQNNGV. The CDR3: CASSRQGRAEAFF. The CDR3 nucleotides are TGTGCCAGCAGCCGACAGGGAAGGGCTGAAGCTTTCTTT.

The chain is built from TRBV27 and TRBJ1-4; D may be TRBD1 (5 bases). Germline V lookup: CDR1 MNHEY, CDR2 SMNVEV (reference sequence). The germline V and J ends were trimmed by 8 bases and 7 bases, with 17 bases remaining between them. This CDR3 has 14 residues. The DNA of the CDR3 is TGTGCCAGCGCGGGACTGGGGCGTGGTGAAAAACTGTTTTTT. This codes for CASAGLGRGEKLFF.

The chain links TRBV29-1 to TRBJ2-3; D is possibly TRBD1 (5 bases). This CDR3 contains 15 residues. Germline assignment: CDR1 SQVTM and CDR2 ANQGSEA. V was trimmed by 3 bases and J by 0 bases, leaving 13 bases between them. The CDR3 is CSVELTVESTDTQYF. In DNA form, the CDR3 reads TGCAGCGTTGAGTTGACAGTCGAGAGCACAGATACGCAGTATTTT.

The rearrangement links TRBV7-9 to TRBJ1-4; TRBD1 aligns across 9 bases. Trimming removed 11 bases from V and 4 bases from J; junction bases left unmatched: 8. Germline V lookup: CDR1 SEHNR, CDR2 FQNEAQ (reference sequence). This CDR3 comprises 14 residues. The CDR3 spells CAHLSGQGNEKLFF. In DNA form, the CDR3 reads TGTGCCCATCTATCGGGACAGGGTAATGAAAAACTGTTTTTT.

The chain employs TRBV4-1 and TRBJ1-4, with 7 nucleotides matching TRBD1. This CDR3 has 17 residues. V was clipped by 0 bases and J by 6 bases; unmatched bases: 10. CDR1 and CDR2 from the germline V gene are MGHRA and YSYEKL. CDR3 sequence (DNA): TGCGCCAGCAGCCAAGACGCTCGAGGGGGCCTGGATGAAAAACTGTTTTTT. Protein product: CASSQDARGGLDEKLFF.

This sequence joins TRBV28 and TRBJ1-1; no definite D call. Between the trimmed V and J ends, which lost 2 bases and 9 bases, there was a span of 13 bases. The length of the CDR3 is 13 residues. Germline values: CDR1 MDHEN, CDR2 SYDVKM. The CDR3 reads CASSLGVGGQAFF. CDR3 nucleotides: TGTGCCAGCAGTTTAGGGGTAGGAGGCCAAGCTTTCTTT.

The rearrangement joins TRBV7-8 to TRBJ2-7; TRBD2 matches 8 bases. The CDR3 is 18 residues long. Germline trimming cut 5 bases from V and 0 bases from J; bases unmatched to any gene: 15. Germline CDR1 is SGHVS and CDR2 is FQNEAQ. CDR3 DNA: TGTGCCAGCAGCCCTCGGTCGGGAGGGCCCCCTACCTCCTACGAGCAGTACTTC. This gives the protein CASSPRSGGPPTSYEQYF.

The V gene is TRBV9, the J gene TRBJ2-7, with a possible D match to TRBD2 (5 bases). Germline CDR1 reads SGDLS; CDR2 reads YYNGEE. The CDR3 sequence is 14 residues long. The V and J ends lost 3 bases and 9 bases respectively, with 19 bases between them. For the CDR3, the DNA is TGTGCCAGCAGCGCAGGTCAGTCGACCCGGGGGCAGTACTTC. Amino acids: CASSAGQSTRGQYF. The full variable domain, in which reference TRBV9 and TRBJ2-7 provide the parts outside the CDR3, is DSGVTQTPKHLITATGQRVTLRCSPRSGDLSVYWYQQSLDQGLQFLIQYYNGEERAKGNILERFSAQQFPDLHSELNLSSLELGDSALYFCASSAGQSTRGQYFGPGTRLTVT.

V is TRBV9 and J is TRBJ1-1, with 9 bases identical to TRBD1. The CDR3 contains 15 residues. The V gene end was trimmed by 3 bases and the J gene end by 7 bases; junction bases not matched to a gene: 10. Germline CDR1 and CDR2: SGDLS and YYNGEE. The CDR3 DNA follows: TGTGCCAGCAGCGCTGGGACAGGGATATATAATGAAGCTTTCTTT. Protein sequence: CASSAGTGIYNEAFF.

CDR3 sequence reads: CASSPGDQGGNQPQHF. As DNA, the CDR3 is TGTGCCAGCAGCCCTGGGGATCAAGGGGGCAATCAGCCCCAGCATTTT. The rearrangement joins TRBV7-9 to TRBJ1-5; perhaps TRBD1 as D (5 bases). V gave up 5 bases and J gave up 2 bases, with 16 bases separating them. The CDR3 covers 16 residues. Looked up from germline, CDR1 is SEHNR and CDR2 is FQNEAQ (reference sequence). The entire variable domain, with the rest obtained from reference TRBV7-9 and TRBJ1-5, is as follows: DTGVSQNPRHKITKRGQNVTFRCDPISEHNRLYWYRQTLGQGPEFLTYFQNEAQLEKSRLLSDRFSAERPKGSFSTLEIQRTEQGDSAMYLCASSPGDQGGNQPQHFGDGTRLSIL.

This clone was seen only once. This chain links TRBV27 with TRBJ2-3, with 10 bases fitting TRBD2. In germline, CDR1 is MNHEY, CDR2 SMNVEV (reference sequence). The V gene end was trimmed by 6 bases and the J gene end by 0 bases; junction bases not matched to a gene: 9. There are 17 residues in the CDR3. CDR3 nucleotide sequence: TGTGCCAGCAGCACCAGTAGCGGGAGGCCCAGCACAGATACGCAGTATTTT. Translated, it gives CASSTSSGRPSTDTQYF.

CDR3 protein: CASRAGTSGRETQYF. CDR3 bases: TGTGCCAGCAGGGCTGGGACTAGCGGGAGGGAGACCCAGTACTTC. This chain uses TRBV28 with TRBJ2-5, with 15 bases lining up with TRBD2. The CDR3 has 15 residues. Germline loops: CDR1 MDHEN, CDR2 SYDVKM. Unmatched junction bases numbered 4, after V lost 6 bases and J lost 5 bases.

The V and J genes are TRBV10-3 and TRBJ1-2; TRBD1 might be the D (6 bases). V gave up 4 bases and J gave up 3 bases, with 9 bases separating them. The CDR3 runs to 13 residues. CDR1 and CDR2 (germline): ENHRY, SYGVKD. CDR3 sequence reads: CAISGTADYGYTF. The CDR3 coding sequence is TGTGCCATCAGTGGGACAGCGGACTATGGCTACACCTTC.

The chain recombines TRBV28 with TRBJ2-6, with unresolved D. V was cut by 10 bases and J by 3 bases, with 13 bases left in between. The germline V gene has CDR1 MDHEN and CDR2 SYDVKM. This CDR3 has 14 amino acids. CDR3 residues: CATLLGDGANVLTF. The CDR3 nucleotides read TGTGCCACCCTTTTAGGAGATGGGGCCAACGTCCTGACTTTC.

This chain uses TRBV2 with TRBJ2-7, with 7 bases that match TRBD2. The V segment lost 4 bases and the J segment 0 bases; nucleotides outside the gene matches: 12. The germline V gene encodes CDR1 SNHLY and CDR2 FYNNEI. The CDR3 is 17 amino acids. CDR3 DNA: TGTGCCAGCAGTGGACCCGCCGGGTCTAGCGGCTCCTACGAGCAGTACTTC. Its protein product is CASSGPAGSSGSYEQYF.